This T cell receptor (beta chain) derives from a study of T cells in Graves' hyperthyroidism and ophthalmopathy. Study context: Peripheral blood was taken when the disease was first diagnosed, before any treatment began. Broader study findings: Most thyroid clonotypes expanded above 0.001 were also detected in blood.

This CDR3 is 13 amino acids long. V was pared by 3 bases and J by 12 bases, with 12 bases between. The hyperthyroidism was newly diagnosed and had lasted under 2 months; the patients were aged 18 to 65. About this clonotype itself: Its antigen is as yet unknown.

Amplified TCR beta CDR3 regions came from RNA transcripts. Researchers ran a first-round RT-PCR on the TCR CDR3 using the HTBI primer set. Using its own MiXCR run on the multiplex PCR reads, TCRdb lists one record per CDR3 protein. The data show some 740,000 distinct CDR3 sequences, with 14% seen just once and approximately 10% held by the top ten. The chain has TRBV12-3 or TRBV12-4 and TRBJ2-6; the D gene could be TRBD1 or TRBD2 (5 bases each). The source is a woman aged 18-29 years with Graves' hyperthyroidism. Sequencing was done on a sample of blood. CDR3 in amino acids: CASSLRDAVVLTF. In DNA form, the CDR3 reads TGTGCCAGCAGTTTGAGGGACGCCGTCGTCCTGACTTTC.